Sequencing of this T cell receptor beta chain was carried out in a study of blood T cell repertoires in COVID-19. Study information: Whether acute or convalescent, the COVID-19 samples came from the United States, Italy and Spain. PBMCs, B-cell-depleted T cells, or T cells provided the cDNA or gDNA that made up the material.

Using immunoSEQ multiplex PCR, the repertoire was profiled, and TCRdb retains in-frame clones only, with some absent. This sample has some 160,000 clones, with just over 90% found just once. Germline V gene lookup returns CDR1 LGHDT and CDR2 YNNKEL (reference sequence). The CDR3 totals 15 residues. Trimming cost V 5 bases and J 6 bases; bases outside gene matches: 9. The source material was peripheral blood. The TCR was taken from a young man with COVID-19, enrolled during active disease. The V and J genes are TRBV3-1 (or the pseudogene TRBV3-2) and TRBJ2-3; 9 nucleotides line up with TRBD1. The CDR3 nucleotides are TGTGCCAGCAGCGCAAGACAGGGGGAGGTGGATACGCAGTATTTT. This sequence encodes CASSARQGEVDTQYF.